This TCR beta chain was identified during a study of T cell responses to AZD1222 COVID-19 vaccine (dated by TCRdb to about 2021). Describing the broader study: TCR sequencing was performed for about 250 trial participants, of whom some 200 were given two doses of AZD1222 and some 26 were given two doses of MenACWY control vaccine. Trial participants were enrolled into age subgroups of 18-55, 56-69 and 70-plus years, which contained around 150, 28 and 57 TCR-sequenced participants, respectively.

The CDR3 regions of human TCRbeta chains were analyzed by immunosequencing. The paper's data handling went like this. TCRs in the repertoires were compared against a reference library of SARS-CoV-2-specific TCRs that had been generated with the MIRA antigen-specificity platform. Breadth meant the fraction of unique TCRs that were SARS-CoV-2-associated, whereas depth meant the fraction of total T cells that were SARS-CoV-2-associated. Each spike-specific TCR was assigned to its reactive spike region and to a CD4 or CD8 class using the MIRA data. Log10-transformed breadth and depth values were compared by one-way ANOVA with Sidak's multiple comparisons tests. Sourced from immuneACCESS, this table was stored by TCRdb with only in-frame sequences that have V and J called. A share of the clones is absent; for the studies checked, an unresolved V gene accounts for under half, and the remainder has no known explanation. V and J calls and clone size are given by that table; D and trimming were obtained from the DNA. The sample contains 150,000 to 200,000 clones, about 91% of them found a single time. Around 10% of the sample goes to the ten largest clones.

The CDR3, cysteine through phenylalanine, is 13 amino acids long. Only the CDR3 part of the read is kept: 39 bases, read in frame from the first base. CDR1 PRHDT and CDR2 FYEKMQ were looked up in the germline V gene (reference sequence). The junction shows trimming of 2 bases on V and 3 bases on J, plus 6 bases between the germline ends. As to this clone: Its antigen is unknown. One base away there is no much larger clone; base qualities are not given.

In the paper's terms, the time point label means: about 28 days (+/-7) after the second vaccine dose. Because spike-specific TCR depth and breadth did not differ between the two schedules, AZD1222 recipients who got a second dose at roughly 4 weeks were pooled with those who got a second dose at roughly 12 weeks. Vaccinee samples came from UK trials COV001 and COV002, including a single-blind randomized controlled phase 2/3 trial of AZD1222 (ChAdOx1 nCoV-19) in healthy adults. For TCRbeta chain sequencing, PBMC samples were collected from trial participants at day 0 and at day 28 after the second dose. General findings and caveats noted by the study authors: Participants were mostly white British, with more females than males. The authors suggested clonal diversity may have been underestimated. Spike-specific TCR breadth and depth rose significantly after two AZD1222 doses compared with day 0 and with MenACWY recipients. The whole spike protein was spanned by vaccine-associated CD4 TCRs, and dominant responses were seen in regions 160-218 and 743-854. Nearly half of unique spike-specific TCRs reportedly recognized epitopes outside regions mutated in the B.1.351 and B.1.1.7 variants. In the small 56-69-year group, the increase in depth fell short of significance, most likely because of low power. Because no day 14 peak-response samples were available, repertoires were characterized only after the peak T cell response. Only six AZD1222 recipients were SARS-CoV-2 seropositive at baseline, limiting conclusions about previously exposed vaccinees.

The receptor was isolated from an adult who received the AZD1222 COVID-19 vaccine. The receptor chain draws on TRBV13 and TRBJ2-3, with TRBD1 as a weak D call on 6 bases. Material: peripheral blood, obtained 28 days after the second AZD1222 dose. The CDR3 has the sequence CASSLQGTDTQYF. The bases are TGTGCCAGCAGCTTACAGGGGACAGATACGCAGTATTTT.